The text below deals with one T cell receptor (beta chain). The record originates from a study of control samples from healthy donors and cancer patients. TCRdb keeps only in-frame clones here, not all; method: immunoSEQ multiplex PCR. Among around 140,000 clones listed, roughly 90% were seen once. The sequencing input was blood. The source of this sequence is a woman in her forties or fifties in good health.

CDR3 in DNA: TGTGCCAGCAGCTTGGGGCAGGGGGCCTCCTACGAGCAGTACTTC. Residues: CASSLGQGASYEQYF. This chain joins TRBV5-4 and TRBJ2-7; 8 nucleotides align to TRBD1. Germline values: CDR1 SGHNT, CDR2 YYREEE (reference sequence). CDR3 size: 15 residues. Germline trimming cut 0 bases from V and 0 bases from J; bases unmatched to any gene: 2.